This TCR beta chain was captured by sequencing in a study of blood T cells in healthy people across ages. The second PCR ran about 6 to 12 cycles with a sample-barcoded 5' primer and J-beta primers. From the 5' RACE reads, TCRdb called clonotypes with MiXCR, one entry per CDR3 protein. Counted here are about 1.4 million distinct CDR3 sequences, approximately 59% occurring once; the ten biggest clones make up over 6.5%. Sequenced: blood. The clonotype comes from a man younger than 30 in good health.

The CDR3 protein is CASSPGTSALTDTQYF. CDR3 DNA sequence: TGTGCCAGCAGCCCCGGGACTAGCGCTCTCACAGATACGCAGTATTTT. The V call is TRBV7-9, the J call TRBJ2-3; 10 nucleotides agree with TRBD2. The CDR3 length is 16 residues. The V gene end was trimmed by 5 bases and the J gene end by 2 bases; junction bases not matched to a gene: 7. Germline V lookup: CDR1 SEHNR, CDR2 FQNEAQ (reference sequence).